The 8 T cell receptor beta chains reported below all come from one sample, sequenced in a study of blood T cell repertoires in COVID-19. TCRdb's copy holds only in-frame clones and misses some; the assay was immunoSEQ multiplex PCR. The sample shows approximately 330,000 clones, about nine tenths of them seen only once. Sequencing input: PBMCs or T cells enriched from blood (not recorded which). The receptors here all came from a woman aged 30 to 39 who had recovered from COVID-19.

The J gene is TRBJ2-1, the V gene TRBV5-1, with 9 bases aligning to TRBD2. With V trimmed by 4 bases and J by 8 bases, 10 bases remained unmatched. CDR3 length: 15 residues. In germline, CDR1 is SGHRS, CDR2 YFSETQ. In DNA, the CDR3 is TGCGCCAGCAGCCTCTTCCCTAAGCGGGAGGATGAGCAGTTCTTC. It specifies CASSLFPKREDEQFF.

The chain carries TRBV7-9 and TRBJ2-3; the match to TRBD1 covers 11 bases. The length of the CDR3 is 15 residues. V trimming: 4 bases; J trimming: 4 bases; junction bases outside the gene matches: 4. The V gene's germline CDR1 is SEHNR and CDR2 FQNEAQ (reference sequence). DNA of the CDR3: TGTGCCAGCAGCTCCGGGACAGGGGGGCCAGATACGCAGTATTTT. Its translation is CASSSGTGGPDTQYF.

The DNA for the CDR3 is TGTGCCAGCAGCTTGATAGCGGGAATCAGCACAGATACGCAGTATTTT. Encoded protein: CASSLIAGISTDTQYF. The chain couples TRBV7-2 to TRBJ2-3, with 8 bases lining up with TRBD2. V shed 3 bases, J shed 0 bases, and the junction held 5 bases outside the gene matches. The CDR3 extends over 16 amino acids. Germline CDR1 is SGHTA and CDR2 is FQGNSA.

The chain is built from TRBV7-2 and TRBJ2-3; 12 bases align to TRBD2. CDR1 and CDR2 (germline): SGHTA, FQGNSA. Losses at the gene ends were 2 bases for V and 2 bases for J; bases not matched to a gene: 11. The CDR3 has 19 amino acids. This chain's CDR3 is CASSLRPLAGGGVTDTQYF. As DNA, the CDR3 is TGTGCCAGCAGCTTAAGGCCCCTAGCGGGAGGGGGTGTCACAGATACGCAGTATTTT.

A word on this clone: One junction end does not reproduce the germline sequence, and a read error may be involved. The gene calls are TRBV7-7 and TRBJ2-1; TRBD1 is a possible D gene (5 bases). This CDR3 has 13 amino acids. From germline, CDR1 is SSHAT and CDR2 FNYEAQ (reference sequence). CDR3 DNA: TGTGCTAGCAGCCCGTCACAGGACAATGAGCAGTTCTTC. Residues: CASSPSQDNEQFF.

The DNA for the CDR3 is TGTGCCAGCAGCTCACAGGCCACCATGACATACGAGCAGTACTTC. It yields the protein CASSSQATMTYEQYF. The rearrangement joins TRBV9 to TRBJ2-7, with D tentatively TRBD1 (5 bases). Looked up from germline, CDR1 is SGDLS and CDR2 is YYNGEE. This CDR3 is 15 amino acids long. Trimming removed 4 bases at V and 4 bases at J, with 18 bases between.

This chain uses TRBV6-5 with TRBJ2-7; D perhaps matches TRBD1 (6 bases). Trimming took 0 bases from V and 5 from J, leaving 17 bases between them. The CDR3 extends over 16 amino acids. Germline V CDR1 and CDR2: MNHEY, SVGAGI. In DNA, the CDR3 is TGTGCCAGCAGTTACTCGACGGCCCGTCAGGGGCACGAGCAGTACTTC. Translation: CASSYSTARQGHEQYF.

The chain recombines TRBV7-6 with TRBJ1-6; tentative D call: TRBD1 (5 bases). Per germline, CDR1 SGHVS and CDR2 FNYEAQ. Trimming took off 4 bases at V and 6 bases at J, with 10 bases between the two ends. The CDR3 extends over 14 amino acids. CDR3 residues: CASSYGQVNSPLHF. The DNA for the CDR3 is TGTGCCAGCAGCTACGGACAAGTTAATTCACCCCTCCACTTT.